This T cell receptor beta chain is from a study of T cell repertoires in cytomegalovirus infection. Study-level information: Based on public TCR beta signatures, there were indications of CMV infection and of a matching HLA type.

In TCRdb, the reads were re-called with MiXCR into one record per CDR3 protein. Seen here are more than 650,000 distinct CDR3 sequences, about a third observed once, and the top ten hold roughly 2.9%. The CDR3 is 16 amino acids. Trimming took off 6 bases at V and 2 bases at J, with 20 bases between the two ends. CDR1 and CDR2 (germline): SGHNT, YYREEE (reference sequence). Regarding this clonotype: The antigen is unknown.

Findings and limits, study-wide: The study identified carriers of CMV plus the relevant HLA from cumulative public TCR beta family frequency. Dominant in the ex vivo response were TCR beta clonotypes restricted by HLA-C and specific for CMV.

Input material: PBMCs. The receptor was isolated from a human donor in good health (CMV status not recorded). Some clones in this sample may be carry-over from other donors' samples. This rearrangement joins TRBV5-4 to TRBJ2-5; maybe TRBD2 (7 bases). Here the CDR3 reads CASNGGQRGTQETQYF. As DNA, the CDR3 is TGTGCCAGCAACGGGGGGCAGCGGGGTACTCAAGAGACCCAGTACTTC.